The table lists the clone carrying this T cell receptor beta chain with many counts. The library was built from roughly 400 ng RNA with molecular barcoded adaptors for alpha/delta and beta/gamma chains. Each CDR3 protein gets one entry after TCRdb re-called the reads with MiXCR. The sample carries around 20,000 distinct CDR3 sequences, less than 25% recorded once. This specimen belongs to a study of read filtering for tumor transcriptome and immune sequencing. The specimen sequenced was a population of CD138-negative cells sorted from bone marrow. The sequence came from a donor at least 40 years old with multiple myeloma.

The CDR3 sequence: CASSLFGGLYNEQFF. The DNA of the CDR3 is TGTGCCAGCAGCCTTTTTGGGGGTCTCTACAATGAGCAGTTCTTC. The genes are TRBV28 and TRBJ2-1, with D possibly called TRBD1 or TRBD2 (5 bases each). Trimming removed 6 bases from V and 3 bases from J, with 15 bases in between. Germline CDR1 and CDR2: MDHEN and SYDVKM. The CDR3 spans 15 residues.